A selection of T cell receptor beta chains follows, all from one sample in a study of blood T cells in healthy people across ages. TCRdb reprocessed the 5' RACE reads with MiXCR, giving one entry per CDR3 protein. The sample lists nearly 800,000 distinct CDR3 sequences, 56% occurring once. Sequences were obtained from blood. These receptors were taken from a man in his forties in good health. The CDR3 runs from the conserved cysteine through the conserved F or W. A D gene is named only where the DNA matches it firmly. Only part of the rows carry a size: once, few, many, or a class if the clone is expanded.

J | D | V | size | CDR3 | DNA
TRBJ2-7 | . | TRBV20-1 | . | CSARRILSSYEQYF | TGCAGTGCGAGACGCATCTTGAGCTCCTACGAGCAGTACTTC
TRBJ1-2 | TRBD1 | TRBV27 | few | CASSSSGTGINYGYTF | TGTGCCAGCAGTTCCTCCGGGACAGGAATAAACTATGGCTACACCTTC
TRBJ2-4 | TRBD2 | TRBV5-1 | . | CASSLSEREGSKYF | TGCGCCAGCAGCTTGAGTGAGCGGGAGGGCAGCAAGTACTTC
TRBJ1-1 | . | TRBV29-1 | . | CSVERSNTEAFF | TGCAGCGTTGAACGGTCGAACACTGAAGCTTTCTTT
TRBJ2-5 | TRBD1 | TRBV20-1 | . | CSVAQGTGKETQYF | TGCAGCGTGGCCCAGGGGACAGGGAAAGAGACCCAGTACTTC
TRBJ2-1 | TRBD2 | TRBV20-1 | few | CSARDLSRLAGEGEQFF | TGCAGTGCTAGAGATCTCTCTAGGCTAGCGGGAGAAGGTGAGCAGTTCTTC
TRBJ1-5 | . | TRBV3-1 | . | CASSQVGNQPQHF | TGTGCCAGCAGCCAAGTAGGCAATCAGCCCCAGCATTTT
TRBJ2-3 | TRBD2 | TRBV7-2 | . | CASSGLGLADTQYF | TGTGCCAGCAGTGGACTAGGACTGGCAGATACGCAGTATTTT
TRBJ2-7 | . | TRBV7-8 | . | CASSYRRGRGTPSSYEQYF | TGTGCCAGCAGCTACAGACGGGGGCGGGGGACCCCGAGCTCCTACGAGCAGTACTTC
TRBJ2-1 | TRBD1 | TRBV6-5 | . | CASRKDRSNEQFF | TGTGCCAGCAGAAAGGACAGGTCCAATGAGCAGTTCTTC
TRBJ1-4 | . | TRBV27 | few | CASSGQYNEKLFF | TGTGCCAGCAGTGGCCAGTATAATGAAAAACTGTTTTTT
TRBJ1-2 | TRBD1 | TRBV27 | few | CASSVLAGGGYTF | TGTGCCAGCAGTGTATTGGCAGGGGGTGGCTACACCTTC
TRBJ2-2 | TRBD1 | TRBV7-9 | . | CASSMWTGGDYIGELFF | TGTGCCAGCAGCATGTGGACAGGGGGCGACTACATCGGGGAGCTGTTTTTT
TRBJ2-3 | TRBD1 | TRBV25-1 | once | CASTWTGEITDTQYF | TGTGCCAGCACCTGGACAGGGGAGATCACAGATACGCAGTATTTT
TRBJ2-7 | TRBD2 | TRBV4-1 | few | CASSQGLAGKEVYEQYF | TGCGCCAGCAGCCAGGGACTAGCGGGTAAGGAGGTCTACGAGCAGTACTTC
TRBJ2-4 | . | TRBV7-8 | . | CASSLAAKNIQYF | TGTGCCAGCAGCTTAGCAGCTAAAAACATTCAGTACTTC
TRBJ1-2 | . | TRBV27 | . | CASSFIGTESYGYTF | TGTGCCAGCAGTTTTATTGGAACAGAGAGCTATGGCTACACCTTC
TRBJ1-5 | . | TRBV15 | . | CATSNAGENQPQHF | TGTGCCACCAGCAACGCAGGAGAAAATCAGCCCCAGCATTTT